Listed below are T cell receptor beta chains from one sample, sequenced in a study of T-cell memory formation after mild COVID-19. Each CDR3 protein gets one entry after TCRdb re-called the 5' RACE reads with MiXCR. The table records approximately 340,000 distinct CDR3 sequences, about 16% of them present only once. Source material: PBMCs or a T cell subset sorted from them (not recorded which). These receptor sequences come from a young man who had mild COVID-19 (a few samples of this study predate the infection). Cell type and time point are not known. Both conserved end residues are part of each CDR3. A D gene is named only where the DNA matches it firmly. A row's size may be missing; if present it is once, few, many or a size class.

j_call,d_call,v_call,clone_size,cdr3_aa,cdr3_nt
TRBJ2-6,TRBD1,TRBV6-1,many,CASTGQTGANVLTF,TGTGCCAGCACGGGACAGACTGGGGCCAACGTCCTGACTTTC
TRBJ1-2,.,TRBV24-1,few,CATRVPSRDTDYPLCEGF,TGTGCCACCAGAGTTCCTAGCCGGGACACCGATTACCCCCTATGTGAGGGCTTC
TRBJ1-1,.,TRBV7-2,.,CASSLESVGVWTTEAFF,TGTGCCAGCAGCTTAGAAAGTGTGGGGGTGTGGACCACTGAAGCTTTCTTT
TRBJ2-3,TRBD2,TRBV20-1,.,CSARDGAGVDTQYF,TGCAGTGCTAGAGATGGCGCGGGGGTGGATACGCAGTATTTT
TRBJ2-5,TRBD1,TRBV6-1,.,CASSLNQGDQETQYF,TGTGCCAGCAGTTTAAATCAGGGGGACCAAGAGACCCAGTACTTC
TRBJ2-5,.,TRBV27,.,CASSLARTETQYF,TGTGCCAGCAGTTTAGCCAGGACAGAGACCCAGTACTTC
TRBJ2-1,.,TRBV7-2,few,CASSLRLEDNEQFF,TGTGCCAGCAGCTTGCGACTGGAGGACAATGAGCAGTTCTTC
TRBJ2-1,TRBD1,TRBV28,many,CASSLGAGGTREQFF,TGTGCCAGCAGTTTAGGGGCAGGGGGCACGCGGGAGCAGTTCTTC
TRBJ2-5,.,TRBV12-3/TRBV12-4,.,CASKPTNGAQYF,TGTGCCAGTAAACCCACGAATGGGGCCCAGTACTTC
TRBJ1-1,TRBD1,TRBV18,.,CASSPDRAHEAFF,TGTGCCAGCTCACCAGACAGGGCCCATGAAGCTTTCTTT
TRBJ2-1,TRBD1,TRBV6-6,few,CASRLTGANEQFF,TGTGCCAGCAGACTCACAGGGGCCAATGAGCAGTTCTTC
TRBJ2-2,.,TRBV6-5,.,CASSLGPFNTGELFF,TGTGCCAGCAGTTTAGGCCCCTTTAACACCGGGGAGCTGTTTTTT
TRBJ2-1,.,TRBV20-1,many,CSAASVEWAFEQFF,TGCAGTGCCGCCTCGGTGGAGTGGGCCTTCGAGCAGTTCTTC
TRBJ2-5,TRBD1,TRBV2,few,CASSGTGGRETQYF,TGTGCCAGCAGTGGGACAGGGGGCCGGGAGACCCAGTACTTC
TRBJ1-2,TRBD1,TRBV7-9,.,CASSDLQGVYTF,TGTGCCAGCAGCGACCTACAGGGGGTCTACACCTTC
TRBJ2-7,TRBD1,TRBV4-1,.,CASSQTGVEQYF,TGCGCCAGCAGCCAAACAGGGGTCGAGCAGTACTTC
TRBJ2-1,.,TRBV4-3,few,CASSQVIEGNEQFF,TGCGCCAGCAGCCAAGTAATAGAGGGCAATGAGCAGTTCTTC
TRBJ2-1,TRBD2,TRBV20-1,few,CSARRSQRGTYNEQFF,TGCAGTGCTAGGCGGTCTCAGCGGGGGACCTACAATGAGCAGTTCTTC
TRBJ1-2,.,TRBV4-2,few,CASSHPRDLYGYTF,TGTGCCAGCAGCCACCCAAGGGACCTCTATGGCTACACCTTC
TRBJ1-4,.,TRBV5-1,.,CASSLDSINEKLFF,TGCGCCAGCAGCTTAGACAGCATTAATGAAAAACTGTTTTTT
TRBJ2-5,.,TRBV15,.,CATSRDLAGSGTQYF,TGTGCCACCAGCAGAGATTTGGCAGGGAGTGGGACCCAGTACTTC
TRBJ2-1,TRBD2,TRBV9,many,CASSDGTSGFNEQFF,TGTGCCAGCAGCGACGGGACTAGCGGGTTCAATGAGCAGTTCTTC
TRBJ1-1,.,TRBV10-3,.,CAISGVSYTEAFF,TGTGCCATCAGTGGCGTCAGTTACACTGAAGCTTTCTTT
TRBJ1-1,.,TRBV20-1,few,CSARERVVGTEAFF,TGCAGTGCTAGAGAGAGGGTTGTGGGCACTGAAGCTTTCTTT
TRBJ2-6,.,TRBV5-4,.,CASSREQSRSGANVLTF,TGTGCCAGCAGTAGAGAACAGTCTCGCTCTGGGGCCAACGTCCTGACTTTC
TRBJ2-1,.,TRBV7-2,.,CASSFGGRVSGEQFF,TGTGCCAGCAGCTTCGGGGGCCGAGTGTCGGGCGAGCAGTTCTTC
TRBJ2-3,TRBD2,TRBV4-1,once,CASSPRPGLGNTDTQYF,TGCGCCAGCAGCCCTAGGCCCGGACTAGGGAATACAGATACGCAGTATTTT